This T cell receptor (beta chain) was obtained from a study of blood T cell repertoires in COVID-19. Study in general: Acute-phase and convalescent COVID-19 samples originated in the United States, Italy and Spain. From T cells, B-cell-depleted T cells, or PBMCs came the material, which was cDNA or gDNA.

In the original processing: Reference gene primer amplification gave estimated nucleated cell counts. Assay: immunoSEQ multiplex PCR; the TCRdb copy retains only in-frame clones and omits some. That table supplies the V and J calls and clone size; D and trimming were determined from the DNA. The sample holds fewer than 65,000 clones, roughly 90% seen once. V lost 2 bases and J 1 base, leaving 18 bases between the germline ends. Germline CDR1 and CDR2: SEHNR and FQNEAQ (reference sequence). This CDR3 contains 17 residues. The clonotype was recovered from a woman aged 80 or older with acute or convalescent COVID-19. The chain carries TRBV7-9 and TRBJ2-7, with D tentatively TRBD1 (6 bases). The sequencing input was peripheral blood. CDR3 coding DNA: TGTGCCAGCAGCTTAACGGGGCGGCAAAGGGGGTCCTACGAGCAGTACTTC. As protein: CASSLTGRQRGSYEQYF.